Listed below are T cell receptor beta chains from one sample, sequenced in a study of T cell repertoires in cytomegalovirus infection. TCRdb processed the reads anew with MiXCR; each CDR3 protein has one entry. The data contain 900,000 to 950,000 distinct CDR3 sequences, around 32% of them singletons. These receptors lack a known antigen. The input for sequencing was cultured CD8+ T cells from PBMCs, taken from culture after CMV antigen stimulation. Receptors originate from a human donor in good health (CMV status not recorded). Some clones in this sample may be carry-over from other donors' samples. Each CDR3 is given with its conserved first and last residue. The D gene is left open where the match is weak. Clone size is shown for a subset of rows, as once, few, many or a class of expanded clone.

TRBV11-3,TRBJ2-1,.,.,CASSLFKFGEQFF,TGTGCCAGCAGCTTATTTAAGTTCGGTGAGCAGTTCTTC
TRBV28,TRBJ2-3,.,.,CASTESESAFREGTDTQYF,TGTGCCAGCACTGAATCCGAGTCGGCTTTCAGGGAGGGCACAGATACGCAGTATTTT
TRBV7-6,TRBJ2-1,few,TRBD1,CASSSGQGAPHNEQFF,TGTGCCAGCAGCTCCGGACAGGGGGCTCCCCACAATGAGCAGTTCTTC
TRBV27,TRBJ2-2,.,TRBD1,CASSVSRGLVAGELFF,TGTGCCAGCAGTGTATCCAGGGGGCTTGTGGCCGGGGAGCTGTTTTTT
TRBV14,TRBJ1-3,few,.,CASNPGIARNTIYF,TGTGCCAGCAACCCAGGGATCGCAAGAAACACCATATATTTT
TRBV6-5,TRBJ2-2,.,.,CASSYQTGTGELFF,TGTGCCAGCAGTTACCAGACAGGCACCGGGGAGCTGTTTTTT
TRBV12-3/TRBV12-4,TRBJ2-1,many,TRBD2,CASSPGGANEQFF,TGTGCCAGCAGTCCCGGGGGGGCCAATGAGCAGTTCTTC
TRBV7-9,TRBJ1-6,.,.,CASSDTDRALGSPLHF,TGTGCCAGCAGCGATACGGACAGAGCTCTAGGATCACCCCTCCACTTT
TRBV25-1,TRBJ2-5,.,TRBD1,CASSERDRGAQETQYF,TGTGCCAGCAGTGAAAGGGACAGGGGGGCTCAAGAGACCCAGTACTTC
TRBV6-2/TRBV6-3,TRBJ2-1,many,.,CASSYSDNEQFF,TGTGCCAGCAGTTACTCCGACAATGAGCAGTTCTTC
TRBV6-1,TRBJ2-3,.,.,CASTGYDTDTQYF,TGTGCCAGCACGGGCTACGACACAGATACGCAGTATTTT
TRBV5-5,TRBJ1-5,.,.,CASSFWSSNQPQHF,TGTGCCAGCAGCTTTTGGAGTAGCAATCAGCCCCAGCATTTT
TRBV7-4,TRBJ1-3,.,.,CASTSRTHLASTIYF,TGTGCCAGCACCAGCCGGACCCACCTAGCGAGCACCATATATTTT
TRBV28,TRBJ1-1,.,.,CASSPAARNTEAFF,TGTGCCAGCAGCCCGGCGGCACGAAACACTGAAGCTTTCTTT
TRBV20-1,TRBJ2-5,.,.,CSAPPQGRETQYF,TGCAGTGCTCCCCCACAGGGTAGAGAGACCCAGTACTTC
TRBV14,TRBJ1-2,.,.,CASSLRNGVYGYTF,TGTGCCAGCAGCCTAAGGAATGGTGTATATGGCTACACCTTC
TRBV3-1,TRBJ1-5,.,.,CASSQDFHQPQHF,TGTGCCAGCAGCCAAGATTTCCATCAGCCCCAGCATTTT
TRBV2,TRBJ1-2,.,.,CASSGRGYTF,TGTGCCAGCAGTGGCAGGGGCTACACCTTC
TRBV7-6,TRBJ2-1,many,TRBD2,CASSLVPGLAGGDNEQFF,TGTGCCAGCAGCCTCGTCCCGGGACTAGCGGGGGGGGACAATGAGCAGTTCTTC
TRBV19,TRBJ2-1,.,.,CASRRGEYNEQFF,TGTGCCAGTAGGAGGGGAGAGTACAATGAGCAGTTCTTC
TRBV7-3,TRBJ1-6,.,.,CASSLAAGSPLHF,TGTGCCAGCAGCCTAGCGGCTGGCTCACCCCTCCACTTT
TRBV20-1,TRBJ2-7,.,TRBD1,CSAKESDREDEQYF,TGCAGTGCTAAAGAAAGCGACAGGGAAGACGAGCAGTACTTC
TRBV29-1,TRBJ1-1,.,.,CSVQGPMGTEAFF,TGCAGCGTTCAAGGACCGATGGGCACTGAAGCTTTCTTT
TRBV12-3/TRBV12-4,TRBJ2-7,.,.,CASSPGLQGYEQYF,TGTGCCAGCAGTCCGGGGCTCCAGGGCTACGAGCAGTACTTC
TRBV7-9,TRBJ2-3,many,.,CASSTTRALRGPDTQYF,TGTGCCAGCAGTACAACCCGGGCCCTAAGAGGGCCAGATACGCAGTATTTT
TRBV7-6,TRBJ1-2,.,TRBD1,CASSLAGQGSYGYTF,TGTGCCAGCAGCTTAGCAGGACAGGGTTCCTATGGCTACACCTTC
TRBV4-1,TRBJ2-1,.,TRBD2,CASSQVHRGDEQFF,TGCGCCAGCAGCCAGGTCCATCGGGGGGATGAGCAGTTCTTC
TRBV14,TRBJ2-5,.,.,CASSQDQAVQETQYF,TGTGCCAGCAGCCAAGATCAGGCGGTTCAAGAGACCCAGTACTTC
TRBV29-1,TRBJ1-1,.,.,CSVDVVLGAFF,TGCAGCGTTGATGTAGTTTTAGGAGCTTTCTTT
TRBV19,TRBJ1-4,few,TRBD1,CASTPTGDEKLFF,TGTGCCAGTACTCCCACAGGGGATGAAAAACTGTTTTTT
TRBV7-2,TRBJ2-3,few,TRBD2,CASSYEAGGLTDTQYF,TGTGCCAGCAGCTACGAAGCGGGGGGGCTAACAGATACGCAGTATTTT
TRBV4-3,TRBJ2-1,.,TRBD2,CASSADAGLAVNEQFF,TGCGCCAGCAGCGCAGACGCCGGGCTAGCGGTTAATGAGCAGTTCTTC
TRBV12-3/TRBV12-4,TRBJ2-4,few,TRBD2,CASTYRGGAKNIQYF,TGTGCCAGCACCTATCGCGGGGGAGCCAAAAACATTCAGTACTTC
TRBV20-1,TRBJ2-1,.,TRBD2,CSAKDGRAGASSYNEQFF,TGCAGTGCTAAAGACGGCAGAGCGGGGGCCAGCTCCTACAATGAGCAGTTCTTC
TRBV4-1,TRBJ2-1,.,.,CASSHEVGRVNEQFF,TGCGCCAGCAGCCACGAAGTGGGTAGAGTCAATGAGCAGTTCTTC
TRBV6-2/TRBV6-3,TRBJ2-1,.,TRBD2,CASSLTSGGPHEQFF,TGTGCCAGCAGCCTCACTAGCGGGGGGCCTCATGAGCAGTTCTTC
TRBV2,TRBJ2-3,.,TRBD2,CASSEAGWTSGATDTQYF,TGTGCCAGCAGTGAAGCGGGATGGACTAGCGGGGCCACAGATACGCAGTATTTT
TRBV19,TRBJ2-7,.,.,CASNMRPRSHEQYF,TGTGCCAGTAATATGAGACCCCGGTCCCACGAGCAGTACTTC
TRBV6-5,TRBJ2-5,many,TRBD2,CASSLAGAEETQYF,TGTGCCAGCAGTTTAGCGGGGGCGGAGGAGACCCAGTACTTC
TRBV2,TRBJ1-3,.,.,CASMRTWLSGNTIYF,TGTGCCAGCATGCGGACCTGGCTCTCTGGAAACACCATATATTTT
TRBV20-1,TRBJ2-2,few,TRBD2,CSARGAGGYRAGELFF,TGCAGTGCTAGAGGGGCGGGGGGGTATCGGGCCGGGGAGCTGTTTTTT
TRBV18,TRBJ1-1,.,.,CASSPPGGSPEAFF,TGTGCCAGCTCACCACCGGGGGGGTCCCCTGAAGCTTTCTTT
TRBV6-2/TRBV6-3,TRBJ2-1,.,.,CASSYADFNEQFF,TGTGCCAGCAGTTACGCAGATTTCAATGAGCAGTTCTTC
TRBV13,TRBJ2-3,.,.,CASSSRQTDTQYF,TGTGCCAGCAGCTCCAGACAGACAGATACGCAGTATTTT
TRBV27,TRBJ1-1,few,.,CASSLLGEWTEAFF,TGTGCCAGCAGTTTACTGGGGGAATGGACTGAAGCTTTCTTT
TRBV12-3/TRBV12-4,TRBJ2-3,.,.,CASSFVAADTQYF,TGTGCCAGCAGTTTTGTGGCGGCAGATACGCAGTATTTT
TRBV7-9,TRBJ2-5,.,.,CASSSRQTNTRETQYF,TGTGCCAGCAGCTCCCGGCAGACCAATACTCGGGAGACCCAGTACTTC
TRBV6-6,TRBJ1-6,many,TRBD1,CASRQGRNYNSPLHF,TGTGCCAGCAGACAGGGGCGCAACTATAATTCACCCCTCCACTTT
TRBV4-1,TRBJ1-2,.,TRBD1,CASSQEGTGNFYGYTF,TGCGCCAGCAGCCAAGAGGGGACAGGGAACTTCTATGGCTACACCTTC
TRBV5-1,TRBJ2-5,.,.,CASSPEGSRETQYF,TGCGCCAGCAGCCCCGAGGGGTCAAGGGAGACCCAGTACTTC
TRBV7-9,TRBJ2-7,.,TRBD1,CASSAGTGLPYEQYF,TGTGCCAGCAGCGCCGGGACAGGGCTACCCTACGAGCAGTACTTC
TRBV7-6,TRBJ2-3,.,.,CASSLRGTWLDSGTDTQYF,TGTGCCAGCAGCTTACGGGGGACCTGGCTTGATTCCGGCACAGATACGCAGTATTTT
TRBV7-3,TRBJ2-6,.,.,CVSATVPGANVLTF,TGTGTCAGTGCGACAGTCCCAGGAGCCAACGTCCTGACTTTC
TRBV11-3,TRBJ2-1,few,TRBD1,CASSTGTGSEQFF,TGTGCCAGCAGCACAGGGACAGGGTCTGAGCAGTTCTTC
TRBV7-6,TRBJ1-4,many,TRBD1,CASSPETGSVNEKLFF,TGTGCCAGCAGCCCCGAGACAGGGAGCGTTAATGAAAAACTGTTTTTT
TRBV12-5,TRBJ2-2,few,TRBD1,CASGLYATGETGELFF,TGTGCTAGTGGTTTGTACGCGACAGGGGAGACCGGGGAGCTGTTTTTT
TRBV7-9,TRBJ2-5,.,.,CASSLDGGRFETQYF,TGTGCCAGCAGCTTAGATGGGGGGCGCTTTGAGACCCAGTACTTC
TRBV5-6,TRBJ2-3,.,TRBD2,CASSLRGGPTDTQYF,TGTGCCAGCAGCCTCCGGGGGGGCCCCACAGATACGCAGTATTTT
TRBV13,TRBJ1-2,.,.,CASSSIGEFEAYGYTF,TGTGCCAGCAGCTCCATTGGGGAGTTCGAGGCCTATGGCTACACCTTC
TRBV4-3,TRBJ1-6,few,TRBD1,CASSQDGRGAVSPLHF,TGCGCCAGCAGCCAAGACGGCAGGGGGGCGGTTTCACCCCTCCACTTT